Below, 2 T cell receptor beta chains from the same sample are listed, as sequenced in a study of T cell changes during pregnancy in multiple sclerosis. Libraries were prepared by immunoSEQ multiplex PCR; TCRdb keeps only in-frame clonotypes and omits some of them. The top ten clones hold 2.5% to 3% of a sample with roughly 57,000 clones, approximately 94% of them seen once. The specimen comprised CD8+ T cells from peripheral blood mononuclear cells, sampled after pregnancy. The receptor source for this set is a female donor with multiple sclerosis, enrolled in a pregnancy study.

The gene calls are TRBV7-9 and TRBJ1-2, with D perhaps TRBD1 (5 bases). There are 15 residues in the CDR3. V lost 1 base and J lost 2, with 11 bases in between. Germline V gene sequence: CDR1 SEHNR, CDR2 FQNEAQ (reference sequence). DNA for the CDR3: TGTGCCAGCAGCTTAGGGCAGGGCCAAAACTATGGCTACACCTTC. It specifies CASSLGQGQNYGYTF.

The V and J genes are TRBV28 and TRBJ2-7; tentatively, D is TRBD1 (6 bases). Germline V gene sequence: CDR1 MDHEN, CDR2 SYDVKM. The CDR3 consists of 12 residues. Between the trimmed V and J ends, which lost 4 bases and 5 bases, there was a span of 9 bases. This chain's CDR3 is CASSSTGHEQYF. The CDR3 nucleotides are TGTGCCAGCAGTTCAACAGGGCACGAGCAGTACTTC. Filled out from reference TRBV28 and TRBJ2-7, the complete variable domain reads DVKVTQSSRYLVKRTGEKVFLECVQDMDHENMFWYRQDPGLGLRLIYFSYDVKMKEKGDIPEGYSVSREKKERFSLILESASTNQTSMYLCASSSTGHEQYFGPGTRLTVT.